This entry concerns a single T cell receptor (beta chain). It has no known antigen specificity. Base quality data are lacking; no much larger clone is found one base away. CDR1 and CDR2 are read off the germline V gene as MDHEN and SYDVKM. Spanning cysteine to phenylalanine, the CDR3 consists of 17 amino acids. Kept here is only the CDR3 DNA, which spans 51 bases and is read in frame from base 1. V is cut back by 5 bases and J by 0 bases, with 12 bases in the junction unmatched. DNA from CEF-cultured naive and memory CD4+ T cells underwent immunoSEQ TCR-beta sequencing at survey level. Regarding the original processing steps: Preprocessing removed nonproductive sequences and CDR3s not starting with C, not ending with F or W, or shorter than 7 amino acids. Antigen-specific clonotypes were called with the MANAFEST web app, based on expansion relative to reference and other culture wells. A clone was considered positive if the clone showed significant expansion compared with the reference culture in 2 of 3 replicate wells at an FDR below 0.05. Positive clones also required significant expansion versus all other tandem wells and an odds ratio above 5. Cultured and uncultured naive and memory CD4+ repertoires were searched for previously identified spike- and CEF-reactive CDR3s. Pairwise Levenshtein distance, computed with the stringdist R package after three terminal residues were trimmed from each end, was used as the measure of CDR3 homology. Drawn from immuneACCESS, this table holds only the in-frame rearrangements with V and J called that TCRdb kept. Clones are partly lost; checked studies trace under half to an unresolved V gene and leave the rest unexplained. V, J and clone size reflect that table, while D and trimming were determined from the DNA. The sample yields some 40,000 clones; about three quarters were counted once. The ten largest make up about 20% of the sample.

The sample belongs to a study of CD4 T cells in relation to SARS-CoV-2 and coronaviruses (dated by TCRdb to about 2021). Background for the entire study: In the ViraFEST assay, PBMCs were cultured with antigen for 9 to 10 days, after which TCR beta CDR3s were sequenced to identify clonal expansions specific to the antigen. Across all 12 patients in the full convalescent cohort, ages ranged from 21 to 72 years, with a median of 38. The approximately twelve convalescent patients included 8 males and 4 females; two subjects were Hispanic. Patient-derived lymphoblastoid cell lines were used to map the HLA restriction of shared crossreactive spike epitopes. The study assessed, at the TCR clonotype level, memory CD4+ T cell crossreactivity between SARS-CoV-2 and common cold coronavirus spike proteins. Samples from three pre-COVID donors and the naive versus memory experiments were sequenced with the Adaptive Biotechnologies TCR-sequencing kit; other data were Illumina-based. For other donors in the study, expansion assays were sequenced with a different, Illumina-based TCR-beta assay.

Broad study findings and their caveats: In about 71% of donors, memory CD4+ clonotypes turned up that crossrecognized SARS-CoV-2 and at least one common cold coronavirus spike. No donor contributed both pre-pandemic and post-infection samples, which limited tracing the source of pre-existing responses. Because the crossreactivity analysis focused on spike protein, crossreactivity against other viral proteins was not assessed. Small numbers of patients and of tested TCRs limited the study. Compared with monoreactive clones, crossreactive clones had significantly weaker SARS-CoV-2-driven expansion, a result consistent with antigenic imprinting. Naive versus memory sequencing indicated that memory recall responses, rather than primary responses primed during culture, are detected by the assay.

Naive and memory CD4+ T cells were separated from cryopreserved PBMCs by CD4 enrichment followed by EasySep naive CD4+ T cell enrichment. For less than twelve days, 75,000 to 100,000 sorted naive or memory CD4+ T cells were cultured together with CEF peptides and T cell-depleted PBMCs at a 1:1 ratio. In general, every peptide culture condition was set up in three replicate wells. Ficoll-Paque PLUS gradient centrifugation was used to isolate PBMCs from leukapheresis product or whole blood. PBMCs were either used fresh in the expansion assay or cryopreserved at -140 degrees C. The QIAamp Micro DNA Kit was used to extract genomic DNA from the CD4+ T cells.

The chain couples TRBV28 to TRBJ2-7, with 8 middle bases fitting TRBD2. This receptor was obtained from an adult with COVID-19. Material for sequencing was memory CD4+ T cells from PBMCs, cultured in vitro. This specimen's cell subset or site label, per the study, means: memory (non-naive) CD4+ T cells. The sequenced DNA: TGTGCCAGCAGTCCAACGGGATGGCGGGGGGACTCCTACGAGCAGTACTTC. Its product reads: CASSPTGWRGDSYEQYF.